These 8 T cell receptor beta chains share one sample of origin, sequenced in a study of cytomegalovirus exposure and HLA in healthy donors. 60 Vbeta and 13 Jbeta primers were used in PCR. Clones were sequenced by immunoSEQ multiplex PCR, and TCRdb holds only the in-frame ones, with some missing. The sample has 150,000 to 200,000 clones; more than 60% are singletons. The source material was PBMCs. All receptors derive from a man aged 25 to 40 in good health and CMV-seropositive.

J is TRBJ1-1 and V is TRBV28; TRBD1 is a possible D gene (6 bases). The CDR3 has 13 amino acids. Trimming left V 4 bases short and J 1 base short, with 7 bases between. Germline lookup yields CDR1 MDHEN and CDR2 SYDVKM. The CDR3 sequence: CASSSGQNTEAFF. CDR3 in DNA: TGTGCCAGCAGTTCGGGACAGAACACTGAAGCTTTCTTT.

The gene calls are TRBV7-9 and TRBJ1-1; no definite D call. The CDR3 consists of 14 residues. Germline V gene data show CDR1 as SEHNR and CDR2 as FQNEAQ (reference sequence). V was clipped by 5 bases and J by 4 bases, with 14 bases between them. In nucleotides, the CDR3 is TGTGCCAGCAGCAGCTTTTCCCCGGGCACTGAAGCTTTCTTT. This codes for CASSSFSPGTEAFF.

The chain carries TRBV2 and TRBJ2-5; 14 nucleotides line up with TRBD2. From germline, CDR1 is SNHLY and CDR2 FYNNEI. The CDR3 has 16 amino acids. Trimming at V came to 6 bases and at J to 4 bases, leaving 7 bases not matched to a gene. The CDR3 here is CASSRLAGGRTETQYF. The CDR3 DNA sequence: TGTGCCAGCAGCCGACTAGCGGGAGGGCGGACAGAGACCCAGTACTTC.

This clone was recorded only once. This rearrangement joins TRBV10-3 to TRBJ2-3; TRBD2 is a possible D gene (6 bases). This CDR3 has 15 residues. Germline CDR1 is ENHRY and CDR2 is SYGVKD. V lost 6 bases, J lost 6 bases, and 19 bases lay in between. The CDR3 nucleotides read TGTGCCATCAGCCCCGGCGAGGAGGGCCCGGATACGCAGTATTTT. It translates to CAISPGEEGPDTQYF.

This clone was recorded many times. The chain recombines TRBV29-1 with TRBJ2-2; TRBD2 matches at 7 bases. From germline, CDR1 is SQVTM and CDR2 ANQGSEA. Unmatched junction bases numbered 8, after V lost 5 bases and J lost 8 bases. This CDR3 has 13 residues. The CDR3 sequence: CSVTSDIRGELFF. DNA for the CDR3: TGCAGCGTTACTAGCGACATCCGGGGGGAGCTGTTTTTT.

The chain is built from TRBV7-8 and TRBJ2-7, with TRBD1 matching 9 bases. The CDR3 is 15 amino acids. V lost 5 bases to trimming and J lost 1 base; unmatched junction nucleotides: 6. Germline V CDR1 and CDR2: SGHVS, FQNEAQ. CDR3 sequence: CASSPGQGPSYEQYF. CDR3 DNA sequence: TGTGCCAGCAGCCCCGGACAGGGGCCTTCCTACGAGCAGTACTTC.

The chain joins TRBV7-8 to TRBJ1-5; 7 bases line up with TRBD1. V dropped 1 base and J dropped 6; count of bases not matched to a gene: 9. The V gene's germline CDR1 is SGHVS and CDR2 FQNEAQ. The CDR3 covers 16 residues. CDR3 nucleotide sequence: TGTGCCAGCAGCTTAGTGCCAGGGGGTCATACTCAGCCCCAGCATTTT. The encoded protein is CASSLVPGGHTQPQHF.

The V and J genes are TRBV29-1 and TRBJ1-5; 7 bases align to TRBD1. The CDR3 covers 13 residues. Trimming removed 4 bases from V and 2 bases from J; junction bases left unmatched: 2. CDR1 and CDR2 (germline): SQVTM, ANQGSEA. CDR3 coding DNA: TGCAGCGTTGTTACAGGGGGCAATCAGCCCCAGCATTTT. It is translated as CSVVTGGNQPQHF.